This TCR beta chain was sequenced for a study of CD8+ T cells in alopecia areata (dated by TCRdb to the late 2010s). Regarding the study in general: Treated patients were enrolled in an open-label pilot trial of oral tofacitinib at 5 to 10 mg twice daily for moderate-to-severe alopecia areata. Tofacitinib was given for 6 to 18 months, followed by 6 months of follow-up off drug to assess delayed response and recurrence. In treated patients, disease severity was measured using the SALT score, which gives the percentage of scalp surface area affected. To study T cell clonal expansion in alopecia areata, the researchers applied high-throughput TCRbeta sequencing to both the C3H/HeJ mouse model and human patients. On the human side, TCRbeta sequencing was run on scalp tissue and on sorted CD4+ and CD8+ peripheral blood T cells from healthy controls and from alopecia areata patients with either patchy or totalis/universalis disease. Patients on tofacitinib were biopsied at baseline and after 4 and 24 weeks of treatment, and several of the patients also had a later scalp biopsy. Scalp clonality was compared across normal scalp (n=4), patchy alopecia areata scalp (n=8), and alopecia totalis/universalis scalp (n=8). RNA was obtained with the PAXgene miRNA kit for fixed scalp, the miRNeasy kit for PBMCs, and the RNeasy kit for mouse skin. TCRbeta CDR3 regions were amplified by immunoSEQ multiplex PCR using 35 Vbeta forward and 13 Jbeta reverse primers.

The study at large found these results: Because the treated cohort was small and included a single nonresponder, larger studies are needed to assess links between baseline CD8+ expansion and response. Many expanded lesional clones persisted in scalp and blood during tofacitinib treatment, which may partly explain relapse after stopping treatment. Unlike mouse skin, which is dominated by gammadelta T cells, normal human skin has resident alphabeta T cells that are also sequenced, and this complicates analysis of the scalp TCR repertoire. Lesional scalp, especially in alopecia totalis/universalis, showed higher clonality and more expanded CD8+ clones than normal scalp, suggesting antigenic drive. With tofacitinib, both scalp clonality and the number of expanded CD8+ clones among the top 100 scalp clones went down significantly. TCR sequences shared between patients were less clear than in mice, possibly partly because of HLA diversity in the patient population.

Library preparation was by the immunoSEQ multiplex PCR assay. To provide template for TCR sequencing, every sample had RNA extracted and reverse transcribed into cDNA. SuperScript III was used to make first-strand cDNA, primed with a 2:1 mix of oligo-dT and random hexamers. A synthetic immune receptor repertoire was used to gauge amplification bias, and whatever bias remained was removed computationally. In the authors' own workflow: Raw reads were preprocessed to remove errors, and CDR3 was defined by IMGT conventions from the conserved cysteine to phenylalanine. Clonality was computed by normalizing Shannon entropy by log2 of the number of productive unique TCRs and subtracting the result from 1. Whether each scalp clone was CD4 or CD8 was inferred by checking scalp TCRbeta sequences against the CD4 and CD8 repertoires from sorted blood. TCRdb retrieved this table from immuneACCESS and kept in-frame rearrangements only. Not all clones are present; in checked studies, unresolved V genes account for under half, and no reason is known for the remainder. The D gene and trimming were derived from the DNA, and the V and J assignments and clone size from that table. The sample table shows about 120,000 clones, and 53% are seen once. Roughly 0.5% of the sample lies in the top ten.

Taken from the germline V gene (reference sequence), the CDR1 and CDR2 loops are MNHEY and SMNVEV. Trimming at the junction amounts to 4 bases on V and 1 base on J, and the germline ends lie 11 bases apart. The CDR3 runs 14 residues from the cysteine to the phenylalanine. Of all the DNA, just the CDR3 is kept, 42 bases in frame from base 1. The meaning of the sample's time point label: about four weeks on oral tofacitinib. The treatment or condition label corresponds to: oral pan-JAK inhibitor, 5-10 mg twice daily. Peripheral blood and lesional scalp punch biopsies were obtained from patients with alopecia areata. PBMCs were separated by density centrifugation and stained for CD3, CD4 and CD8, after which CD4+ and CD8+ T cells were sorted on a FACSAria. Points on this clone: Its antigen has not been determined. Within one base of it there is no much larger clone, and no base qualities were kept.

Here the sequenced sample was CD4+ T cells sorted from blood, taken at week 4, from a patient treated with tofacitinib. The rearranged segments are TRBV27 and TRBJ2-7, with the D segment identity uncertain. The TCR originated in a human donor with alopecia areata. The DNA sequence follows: TGTGCCAGCAGTTCCACTTTGGTATCCTACGAGCAGTACTTC. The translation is CASSSTLVSYEQYF.